This T cell receptor (beta chain) was identified during a study of neurological immune-mediated disorders. The V gene's germline CDR1 is DFQATT and CDR2 SNEGSKA (reference sequence). CDR3 length equals 15 residues. V lost 0 bases to trimming and J lost 8 bases; unmatched junction nucleotides: 12. In its sample, this clonotype was seen many times. Each TCR transcript was tagged with a 10-nucleotide random UMI during 5'RACE. TCRdb re-derived calls from the 5' RACE reads in MiXCR, one entry per CDR3 protein. The sample includes approximately 20,000 distinct CDR3 sequences, around 15% of them seen just once.

This clonotype was sampled from a female donor with HTLV-1-associated myelopathy (HAM/TSP). The rearrangement joins TRBV20-1 to TRBJ1-2; 7 bases line up with TRBD1. The source material was PBMCs. The CDR3 DNA follows: TGCAGTGCTAGAGACTTGACAGGGCCTACCACGGGCTACACCTTC. Amino acid sequence: CSARDLTGPTTGYTF.